This T cell receptor beta chain was captured by sequencing in a study of T-cell memory formation after mild COVID-19 (dated by TCRdb to about 2021). For the study in its entirety: TCR sequence clusters from the two donors were largely donor specific. Two young, previously healthy adult volunteers, one female and one male, were included in the cohort. T-cell clones expanding and contracting after mild COVID-19 in two donors were tracked by longitudinal TCRalpha and TCRbeta repertoire sequencing. The full study reports these points: Clones that contracted from day 15 to 85 showed balanced CD4/CD8 phenotypes, whereas a second wave of clones that expanded from day 15 to 37 leaned towards CD4+. Only a couple of mild cases were covered by the study, and larger cohorts that include severe cases with pre-infection samples were considered necessary. Some responding clones were detected in pre-infection memory, suggesting pre-existing cross-reactive memory T cells joined the SARS-CoV-2 response. Whether the second-wave clones peaking on day 37 were SARS-CoV-2 specific was not confirmed. Contracting CD4+ clones were located mainly in the CM and EM memory subsets, whereas CD8+ clones were found to be enriched in EMRA.

Sequencing was carried out with an Illumina NovaSeq 6000. cDNA libraries for TCRalpha and TCRbeta were prepared by 5'RACE using constant-segment primers, with sample barcodes and unique molecular identifiers added. RNA was extracted from every sample with Trizol reagent. Amplification of the libraries took two PCR steps, and the second step added a second sample barcode plus Illumina TruSeq adapters. The libraries were sequenced on an Illumina NovaSeq using 2 x 150 bp paired-end reads. Per the original workflow: Demultiplexing of reads and collapsing into UMI-guided consensus sequences were performed with migec v1.2.7. With mixcr v2.1.11, UMI consensuses were aligned to TRA and TRB V and J templates and assembled into clonotypes. Clonotypes were classified as expanded or contracted when called significant by both edgeR and NoisET, with noise models trained on biological replicates. For edgeR calls, the thresholds were a false discovery rate-adjusted p below 0.01 and a log2 fold-change of 1. As an exploratory analysis of dynamics, PCA with hierarchical clustering was applied to max-normalized trajectories of the 1000 most abundant clonotypes. Each responding clone was given a CD4 or CD8 phenotype based on the CD4+ and CD8+ repertoires, which had been sequenced separately. The raw public data were reprocessed by TCRdb itself: fastp quality trimming at Q25, MiXCR clonotype calling, in-frame beta chains only. Identical CDR3 proteins give one entry, which carries the most common genes and DNA. The V and J calls here are based on TCRdb, not the publication. Present in this sample are 150,000 to 200,000 distinct CDR3 sequences, roughly 15% of which were seen just once. Roughly an eighth of the sample belongs to the ten largest clones.

CDR3 length: 14 amino acids, cysteine to phenylalanine. The CDR3 DNA has 42 bases and is translated from base 1. The germline V gene (reference sequence) yields MNHNY for CDR1 and SVGAGI for CDR2. V is clipped by 4 bases and J by 6 bases, and the sequence between their germline boundaries is 14 bases long. Points on this clonotype: Its antigen has not been determined. The input lacks base qualities; no much larger clone sits a single base away.

Ficoll-Paque density gradient centrifugation was the method used to isolate PBMCs. This receptor was obtained from an adult woman who had mild COVID-19 (a few samples of this study predate the infection). The sample titles of this study are shuffled in the database, so cell type and time point are left out; the donor was told from shared clones. This chain joins TRBV6-6 to TRBJ2-3; the D gene could be either TRBD1 or TRBD2, each agreeing at 6 bases. Sequencing was performed on PBMCs or a T cell subset sorted from them (not recorded which). The sequence in DNA is TGTGCCAGCAGTTCGGGGGCGGCGGTGGATACGCAGTATTTT. Translated, this gives CASSSGAAVDTQYF.